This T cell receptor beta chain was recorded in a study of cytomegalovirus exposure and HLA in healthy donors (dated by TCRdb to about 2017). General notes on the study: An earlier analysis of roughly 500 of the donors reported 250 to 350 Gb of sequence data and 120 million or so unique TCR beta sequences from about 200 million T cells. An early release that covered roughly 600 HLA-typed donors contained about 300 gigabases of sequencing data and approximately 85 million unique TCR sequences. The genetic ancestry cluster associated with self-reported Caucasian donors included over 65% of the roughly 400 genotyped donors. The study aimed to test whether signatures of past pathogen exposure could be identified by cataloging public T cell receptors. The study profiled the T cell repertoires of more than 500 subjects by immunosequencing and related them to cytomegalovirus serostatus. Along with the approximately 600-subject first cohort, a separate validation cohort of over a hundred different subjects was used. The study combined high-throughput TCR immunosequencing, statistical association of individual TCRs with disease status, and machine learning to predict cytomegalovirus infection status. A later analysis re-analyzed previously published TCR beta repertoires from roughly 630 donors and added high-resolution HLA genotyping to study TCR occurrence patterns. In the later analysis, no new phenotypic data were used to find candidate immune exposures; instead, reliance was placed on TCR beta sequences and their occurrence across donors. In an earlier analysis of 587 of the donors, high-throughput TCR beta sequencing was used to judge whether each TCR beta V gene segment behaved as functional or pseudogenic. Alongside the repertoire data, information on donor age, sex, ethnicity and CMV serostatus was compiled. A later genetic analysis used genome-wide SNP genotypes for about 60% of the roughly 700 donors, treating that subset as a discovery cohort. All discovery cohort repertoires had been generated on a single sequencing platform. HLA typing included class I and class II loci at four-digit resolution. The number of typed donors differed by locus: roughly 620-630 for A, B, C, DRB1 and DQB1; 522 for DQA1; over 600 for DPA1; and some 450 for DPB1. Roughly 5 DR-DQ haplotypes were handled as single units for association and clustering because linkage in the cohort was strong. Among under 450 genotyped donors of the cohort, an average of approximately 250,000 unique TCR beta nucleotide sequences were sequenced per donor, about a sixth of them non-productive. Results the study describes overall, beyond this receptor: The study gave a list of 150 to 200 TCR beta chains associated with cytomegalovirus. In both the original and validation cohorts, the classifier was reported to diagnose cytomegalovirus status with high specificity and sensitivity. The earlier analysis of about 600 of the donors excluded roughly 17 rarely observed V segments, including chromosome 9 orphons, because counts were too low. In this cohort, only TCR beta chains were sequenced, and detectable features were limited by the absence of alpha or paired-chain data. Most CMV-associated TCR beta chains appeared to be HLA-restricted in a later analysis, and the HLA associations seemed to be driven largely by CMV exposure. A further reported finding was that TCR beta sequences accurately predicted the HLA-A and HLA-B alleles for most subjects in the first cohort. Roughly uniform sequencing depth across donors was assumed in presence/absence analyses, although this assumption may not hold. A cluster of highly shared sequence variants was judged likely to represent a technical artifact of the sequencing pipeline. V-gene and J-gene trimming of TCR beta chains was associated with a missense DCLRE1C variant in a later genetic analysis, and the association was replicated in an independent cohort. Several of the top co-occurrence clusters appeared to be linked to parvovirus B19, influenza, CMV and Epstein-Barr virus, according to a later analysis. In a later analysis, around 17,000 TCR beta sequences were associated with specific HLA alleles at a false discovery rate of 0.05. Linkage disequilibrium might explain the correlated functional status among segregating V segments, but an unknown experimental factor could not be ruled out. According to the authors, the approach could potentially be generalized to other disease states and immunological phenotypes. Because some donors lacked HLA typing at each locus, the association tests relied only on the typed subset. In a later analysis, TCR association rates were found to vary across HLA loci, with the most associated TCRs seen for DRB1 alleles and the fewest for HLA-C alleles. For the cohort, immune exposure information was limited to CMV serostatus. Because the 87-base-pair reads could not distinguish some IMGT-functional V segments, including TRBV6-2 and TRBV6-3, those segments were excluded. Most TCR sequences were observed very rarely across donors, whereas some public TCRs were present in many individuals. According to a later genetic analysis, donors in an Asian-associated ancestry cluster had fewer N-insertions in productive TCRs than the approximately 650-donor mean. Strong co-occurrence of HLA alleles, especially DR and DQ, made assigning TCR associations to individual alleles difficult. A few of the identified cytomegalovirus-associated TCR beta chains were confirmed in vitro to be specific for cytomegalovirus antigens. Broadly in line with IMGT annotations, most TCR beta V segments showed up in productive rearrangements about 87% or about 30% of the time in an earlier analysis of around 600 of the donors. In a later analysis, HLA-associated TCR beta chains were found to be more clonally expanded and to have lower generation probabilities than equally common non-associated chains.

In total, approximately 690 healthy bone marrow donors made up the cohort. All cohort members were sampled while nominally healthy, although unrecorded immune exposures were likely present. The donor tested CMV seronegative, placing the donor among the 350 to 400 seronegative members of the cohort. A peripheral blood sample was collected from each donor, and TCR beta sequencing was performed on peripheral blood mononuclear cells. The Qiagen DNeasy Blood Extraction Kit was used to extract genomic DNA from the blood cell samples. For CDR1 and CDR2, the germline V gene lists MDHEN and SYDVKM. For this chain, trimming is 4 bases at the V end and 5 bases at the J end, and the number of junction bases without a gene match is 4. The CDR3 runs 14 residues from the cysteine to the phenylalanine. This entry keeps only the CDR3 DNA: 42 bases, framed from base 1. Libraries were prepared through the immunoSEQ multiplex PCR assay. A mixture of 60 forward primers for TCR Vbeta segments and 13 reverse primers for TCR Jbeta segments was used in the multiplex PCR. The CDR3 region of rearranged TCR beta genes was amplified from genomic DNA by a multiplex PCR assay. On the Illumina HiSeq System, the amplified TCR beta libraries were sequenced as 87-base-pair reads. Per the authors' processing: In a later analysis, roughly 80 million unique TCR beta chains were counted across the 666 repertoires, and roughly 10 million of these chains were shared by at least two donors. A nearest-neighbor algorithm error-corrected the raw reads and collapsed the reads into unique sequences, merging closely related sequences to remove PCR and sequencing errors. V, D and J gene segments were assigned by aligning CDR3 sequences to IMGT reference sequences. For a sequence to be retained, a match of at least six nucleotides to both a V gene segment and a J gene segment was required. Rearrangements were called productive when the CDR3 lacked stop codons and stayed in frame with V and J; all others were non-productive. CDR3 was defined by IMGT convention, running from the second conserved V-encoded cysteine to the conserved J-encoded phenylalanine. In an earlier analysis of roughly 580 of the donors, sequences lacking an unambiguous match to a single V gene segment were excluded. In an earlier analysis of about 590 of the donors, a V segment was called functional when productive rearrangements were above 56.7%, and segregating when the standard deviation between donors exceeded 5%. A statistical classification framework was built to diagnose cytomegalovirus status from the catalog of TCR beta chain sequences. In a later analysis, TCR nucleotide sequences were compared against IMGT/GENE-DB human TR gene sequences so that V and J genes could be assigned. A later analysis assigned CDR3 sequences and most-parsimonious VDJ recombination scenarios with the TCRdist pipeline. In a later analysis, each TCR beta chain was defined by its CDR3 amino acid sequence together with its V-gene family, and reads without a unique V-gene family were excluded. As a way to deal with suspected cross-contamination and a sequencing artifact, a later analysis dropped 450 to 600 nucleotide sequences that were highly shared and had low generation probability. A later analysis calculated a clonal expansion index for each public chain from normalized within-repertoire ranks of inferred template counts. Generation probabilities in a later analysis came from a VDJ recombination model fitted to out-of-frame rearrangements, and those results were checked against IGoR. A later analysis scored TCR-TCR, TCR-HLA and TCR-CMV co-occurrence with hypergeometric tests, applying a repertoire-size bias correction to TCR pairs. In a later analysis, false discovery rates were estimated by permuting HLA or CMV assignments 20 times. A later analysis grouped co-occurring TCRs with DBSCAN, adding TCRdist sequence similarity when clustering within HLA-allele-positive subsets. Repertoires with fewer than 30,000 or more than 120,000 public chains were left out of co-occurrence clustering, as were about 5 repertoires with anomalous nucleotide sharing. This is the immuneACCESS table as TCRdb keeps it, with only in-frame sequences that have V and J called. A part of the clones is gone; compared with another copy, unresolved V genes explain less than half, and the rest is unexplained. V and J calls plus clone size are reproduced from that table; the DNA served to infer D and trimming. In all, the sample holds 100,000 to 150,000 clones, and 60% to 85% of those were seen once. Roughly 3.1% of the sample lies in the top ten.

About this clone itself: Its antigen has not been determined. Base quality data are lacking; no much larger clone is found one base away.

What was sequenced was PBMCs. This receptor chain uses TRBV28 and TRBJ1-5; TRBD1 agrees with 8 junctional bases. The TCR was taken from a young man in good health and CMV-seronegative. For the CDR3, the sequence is CASSSDRADQPQHF. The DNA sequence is TGTGCCAGCAGTTCGGACAGGGCGGATCAGCCCCAGCATTTT.